This TCR beta chain stems from a study of identical twins. Template switching supplied a universal primer site; unique molecular identifiers were carried on the cDNA. MiXCR, applied by TCRdb to the 5' RACE reads, yields one record per CDR3 protein. The sample yields over 600,000 distinct CDR3 sequences, approximately 22% seen once. The J segment lost 5 bases and the V segment lost 8 bases, leaving 2 bases of the junction unmatched. This CDR3 has 13 residues. From germline, CDR1 is ENHRY and CDR2 SYGVKD. These sequences were also reported in another study, on T cells expressing NK-cell markers. From that report: Among the experiments, several used an anti-gamma-delta TCR antibody to restrict sorting to alpha-beta TCR T cells. In roughly six donors, dominant NKG2C+ clonotypes were about 1.0-8% of CD8+ T cells.

The sequence was collected from a woman aged 18-29 years in good health. Sequenced sample: PBMCs. The rearrangement joins TRBV10-3 to TRBJ2-2; 10 bases are shared with TRBD2. The CDR3 sequence is CAIATSGTGELFF. CDR3 sequence (DNA): TGTGCCATCGCGACTAGCGGGACCGGGGAGCTGTTTTTT.